Below are 20 T cell receptor beta chains sequenced from a single sample in a study of cytomegalovirus exposure and HLA in healthy donors. Vbeta (60) and Jbeta (13) primers were used in the PCR. Using immunoSEQ multiplex PCR, the repertoire was profiled, and TCRdb retains in-frame clones only, with some absent. The data show about 140,000 clones, 82% seen once. Sequencing was performed on PBMCs. The receptors derive from a man younger than 35 in good health and CMV-seropositive.

V is TRBV7-9 and J is TRBJ2-5; TRBD1 aligns across 7 bases. The J call could be wrong; TRBJ2-7 is a better fit for the DNA end. The germline CDR1 and CDR2 sequences are SEHNR and FQNEAQ (reference sequence). This CDR3 is 16 amino acids long. CDR3 sequence reads: CASSSQTGFVPYEQYF. The CDR3 DNA sequence: TGTGCCAGCAGCAGCCAGACAGGGTTCGTCCCTTACGAGCAGTACTTC.

This clone was observed once. The chain combines TRBV23-1 with TRBJ2-7; 7 positions match TRBD1. TRBV23-1 is identified as an open reading frame with a role that is uncertain. The CDR3 loop spans 14 amino acids. The junction had 8 bases not matched to a gene; V was cut back by 7 bases and J by 2 bases. CDR3 residues: CASIPNRGPYEQYF. The CDR3 DNA is TGCGCCAGCATTCCTAACAGGGGACCCTACGAGCAGTACTTC.

This sequence joins TRBV18 and TRBJ2-7; D is perhaps TRBD2 (6 bases). The CDR3 spans 17 residues. CDR1 KGHSH and CDR2 LQKENI come from the germline V gene. With 0 bases removed from V and 2 bases from J, the gap between germline ends came to 17 bases. The CDR3, as DNA: TGTGCCAGCTCACCACCGGAGTCCGGGGGTTTAACCTACGAGCAGTACTTC. Protein product: CASSPPESGGLTYEQYF.

The rearrangement links TRBV11-2 to TRBJ2-7, with TRBD2 identical over 9 bases. Losses at the gene ends were 5 bases for V and 2 bases for J; bases not matched to a gene: 4. The CDR3 sequence is 14 residues long. CDR1 and CDR2 (germline): SGHAT, FQNNGV. The CDR3 sequence is CASSLWTSAYEQYF. CDR3 nucleotides: TGTGCCAGCAGCCTATGGACTAGCGCCTACGAGCAGTACTTC.

V and J are TRBV7-2 and TRBJ1-1; weak D call: TRBD1 (5 bases). Germline CDR1 SGHTA, CDR2 FQGNSA. The V and J ends lost 3 bases and 0 bases respectively, with 11 bases between them. The CDR3 length is 15 residues. The CDR3 DNA reads as TGTGCCAGCAGCTTGGCCACAGGAGTGAACACTGAAGCTTTCTTT. Protein: CASSLATGVNTEAFF.

The gene calls are TRBV10-2 and TRBJ2-1; 10 bases are a match to TRBD2. The junction had 9 bases not matched to a gene; V was cut back by 7 bases and J by 6 bases. This CDR3 spans 15 amino acids. From germline, CDR1 is WSHSY and CDR2 SAAADI. CDR3 residues: CASTDLAGAANEQFF. For the CDR3, the DNA is TGCGCCAGCACCGACCTAGCGGGAGCTGCCAATGAGCAGTTCTTC.

The gene calls are TRBV5-1 and TRBJ2-4; TRBD1 might be the D (5 bases). V was clipped by 0 bases and J by 0 bases, with 10 bases between them. The V gene's germline CDR1 is SGHRS and CDR2 YFSETQ. There are 16 residues in the CDR3. CDR3 region: CASSLVGVKAKNIQYF. The CDR3 DNA is TGCGCCAGCAGCTTGGTAGGGGTTAAAGCCAAAAACATTCAGTACTTC.

This clone was seen a few times. J is TRBJ2-1 and V is TRBV7-8; 7 nucleotides agree with TRBD1. CDR1 and CDR2 (germline): SGHVS, FQNEAQ. This CDR3 has 15 amino acids. Trimming cost V 6 bases and J 0 bases; bases outside gene matches: 5. The CDR3 nucleotides are TGTGCCAGCAGTCCCGGGGACAGCTCCTACAATGAGCAGTTCTTC. Protein: CASSPGDSSYNEQFF.

The V and J genes are TRBV4-1 and TRBJ2-7; a possible D gene is TRBD1 (6 bases). This CDR3 is 16 amino acids long. CDR1 is MGHRA, CDR2 YSYEKL, per germline. The V gene lost 0 bases and the J gene lost 0 bases, with 12 bases spanning the gap. For the CDR3, the DNA is TGCGCCAGCAGCCAAGACAATCGGGACAACTCCTACGAGCAGTACTTC. This gives the protein CASSQDNRDNSYEQYF.

The CDR3 is CASRGQRGPSNTGELFF. The CDR3 nucleotides are TGTGCCAGCAGGGGTCAGCGGGGGCCGTCGAACACCGGGGAGCTGTTTTTT. The V gene is TRBV25-1, the J gene TRBJ2-2; 8 nucleotides match TRBD2. The CDR3 covers 17 residues. Trimming took 6 bases from V and 0 from J; bases not matched to a gene: 9. The germline V gene has CDR1 MGHDK and CDR2 SYGVNS.

This clone was picked up a small number of times. CDR3 sequence reads: CASSVWWTGEDQPQHF. CDR3 sequence (DNA): TGTGCCAGTAGTGTTTGGTGGACAGGGGAGGATCAGCCCCAGCATTTT. The chain joins TRBV19 to TRBJ1-5, with 9 positions matching TRBD1. Trimming cost V 5 bases and J 5 bases; bases outside gene matches: 10. The CDR3 runs 16 residues. Germline CDR1 LNHDA, CDR2 SQIVND (reference sequence). Full variable domain (outside the CDR3, taken from reference TRBV19 and TRBJ1-5): DGGITQSPKYLFRKEGQNVTLSCEQNLNHDAMYWYRQDPGQGLRLIYYSQIVNDFQKGDIAEGYSVSREKKESFPLTVTSAQKNPTAFYLCASSVWWTGEDQPQHFGDGTRLSIL.

The CDR3, as DNA: TGTGCCAGTAGTAGGGACAGAAAGCAAGAGACCCAGTACTTC. Its translation: CASSRDRKQETQYF. The V call is TRBV19, the J call TRBJ2-5; 7 bases map to TRBD1. The CDR3 spans 14 residues. CDR1 and CDR2 from the germline V gene are LNHDA and SQIVND (reference sequence). V was pared by 4 bases and J by 2 bases, with 4 bases of the junction left unmatched.

In regard to this clone: Germline and junction disagree at one end, which may indicate a read error. The V call is TRBV18, the J call TRBJ1-1; possibly TRBD1 for D (6 bases). Per germline, CDR1 KGHSH and CDR2 LQKENI. The CDR3 is made up of 15 amino acids. The CDR3 is CVSSLGQSKNTEAFF. The CDR3 bases are TGTGTCAGCTCACTCGGACAGTCGAAGAACACTGAAGCTTTCTTT. The variable domain in full, completed from reference TRBV18 and TRBJ1-1, reads NAGVMQNPRHLVRRRGQEARLRCSPMKGHSHVYWYRQLPEEGLKFMVYLQKENIIDESGMPKERFSAEFPKEGPSILRIQQVVRGDSAAYFCVSSLGQSKNTEAFFGQGTRLTVV.

V and J are TRBV6-5 and TRBJ1-5; TRBD1 aligns across 8 bases. CDR3 size: 15 residues. Unmatched junction bases numbered 5, after V lost 5 bases and J lost 2 bases. CDR1 is MNHEY and CDR2 is SVGAGI in the germline V gene. The CDR3 region is CASSLDRGGNQPQHF. The CDR3 nucleotides are TGTGCCAGCAGTCTCGACAGGGGTGGCAATCAGCCCCAGCATTTT.

The chain has TRBV5-1 and TRBJ2-7; TRBD1 might be the D (6 bases). CDR3 length: 14 amino acids. The V gene's germline CDR1 is SGHRS and CDR2 YFSETQ. Trimming shortened V by 6 bases and J by 2 bases, and 15 bases separated the two germline ends. CDR3 coding DNA: TGCGCCAGCATCTCCGACAGGCCCCCCTACGAGCAGTACTTC. Translating it yields CASISDRPPYEQYF.

The CDR3 here is CASHSPGLLGNEQFF. The CDR3 DNA reads as TGTGCCAGCCATTCACCCGGACTCCTAGGGAATGAGCAGTTCTTC. The chain uses TRBV19 and TRBJ2-1, with a possible D match to TRBD2 (5 bases). The V end was cut by 9 bases, the J end by 7 bases, with 22 bases between. CDR1 and CDR2 from the germline V gene are LNHDA and SQIVND (reference sequence). The CDR3 is 15 amino acids.

The J gene is TRBJ2-5, the V gene TRBV27, with 10 bases fitting TRBD1. The J call is in doubt because the DNA end fits TRBJ2-7 better. Germline values: CDR1 MNHEY, CDR2 SMNVEV (reference sequence). The CDR3 has 14 amino acids. This chain's CDR3 is CASSLGQGPYEQYF. CDR3 nucleotide sequence: TGTGCCAGCAGTCTGGGACAGGGGCCCTACGAGCAGTACTTC.

J is TRBJ2-7 and V is TRBV7-3, with 11 bases aligning to TRBD2. In germline, CDR1 is SGHTA, CDR2 FQGTGA. The CDR3 covers 13 residues. With 5 bases clipped from V and 6 bases from J, the junction kept 3 bases outside the gene matches. CDR3 amino acids: CASSAGTSGEQYF. CDR3 coding DNA: TGTGCCAGCAGCGCGGGGACTAGCGGCGAGCAGTACTTC.

This chain links TRBV19 with TRBJ2-3, with 7 bases fitting TRBD2. The CDR3 covers 15 residues. The germline V gene encodes CDR1 LNHDA and CDR2 SQIVND (reference sequence). Losses at the gene ends were 4 bases for V and 4 bases for J; bases not matched to a gene: 8. The CDR3 nucleotides are TGTGCCAGTAGTAGCCGGGACTATGGCTCAGATACGCAGTATTTT. It codes for CASSSRDYGSDTQYF.

The chain joins TRBV30 to TRBJ2-3; 9 positions agree with TRBD2. Germline V gene data show CDR1 as GTSNPN and CDR2 as SVGIG (reference sequence). J lost 9 bases, V lost 4 bases, and 14 bases had no gene match. This CDR3 spans 15 amino acids. The CDR3 DNA follows: TGTGCCTGGAAGTCAGACGGCGGGAGGGCGGTCACGCAGTATTTT. It yields the protein CAWKSDGGRAVTQYF.